The 25 T cell receptor beta chains below were found in one sample sequenced in a study of blood T cell repertoires in COVID-19. Some clones are missing from TCRdb's copy, which holds only in-frame ones; the method was immunoSEQ multiplex PCR. The sample has some 300,000 clones, around nine tenths seen once. The sequencing sample was made of PBMCs or T cells enriched from blood (not recorded which). The receptors stem from a woman aged 25 to 45 who had recovered from COVID-19.

The chain has TRBV7-9 and TRBJ2-2; D might be TRBD2 (5 bases). The V end lost 5 bases, the J end lost 3 bases, and 13 bases lay between the germline ends. The CDR3 spans 15 residues. The germline gives CDR1 SEHNR, CDR2 FQNEAQ (reference sequence). The CDR3 region has the DNA TGTGCCAGCAGCGGAAAGTGGACTGACACCGGGGAGCTGTTTTTT. Protein: CASSGKWTDTGELFF. Together with reference TRBV7-9 and TRBJ2-2, the CDR3 gives the full variable domain: DTGVSQNPRHKITKRGQNVTFRCDPISEHNRLYWYRQTLGQGPEFLTYFQNEAQLEKSRLLSDRFSAERPKGSFSTLEIQRTEQGDSAMYLCASSGKWTDTGELFFGEGSRLTVL.

The genes are TRBV7-9 and TRBJ1-4, with D possibly matching TRBD1 (5 bases). V lost 5 bases, J lost 2 bases, and 12 bases lay in between. This CDR3 spans 15 amino acids. Germline CDR1 reads SEHNR; CDR2 reads FQNEAQ (reference sequence). The CDR3 sequence: CASSLEGRTNEKLFF. CDR3 DNA sequence: TGTGCCAGCAGCCTGGAGGGGCGCACTAATGAAAAACTGTTTTTT.

The chain uses TRBV6-1 and TRBJ2-7, with 13 bases matching TRBD2. Germline trimming cut 2 bases from V and 4 bases from J; bases unmatched to any gene: 14. CDR3 length: 19 amino acids. The germline V gene has CDR1 MNHNS and CDR2 SASEGT. The CDR3 bases are TGTGCCAGCAGTGAAAATACTATATTAGGACTAGCGGGAGTTTACGAGCAGTACTTC. It codes for CASSENTILGLAGVYEQYF.

This chain links TRBV5-6 with TRBJ1-5; weak D call: TRBD1 (5 bases). Germline lookup yields CDR1 SGHDT and CDR2 YYEEEE. The CDR3 totals 15 residues. V was shortened by 2 bases and J by 0 bases, with 9 bases between the two germline ends. The CDR3 protein is CASSLIGASNQPQHF. DNA of the CDR3: TGTGCCAGCAGCTTAATAGGGGCTAGCAATCAGCCCCAGCATTTT.

The V call is TRBV2, the J call TRBJ1-5; D possibly corresponds to TRBD1 (6 bases). Deletions cut 5 bases from V and 2 bases from J, with 13 bases between. This CDR3 region has 15 residues. Germline CDR1 SNHLY, CDR2 FYNNEI. CDR3 coding DNA: TGTGCCAGCAGTCCTGGGACAACCCGCAATCAGCCCCAGCATTTT. Amino acids: CASSPGTTRNQPQHF.

The CDR3 bases are TGTGCCAGCAGTCGAGTTCTAGCCCCTTATTCCTACAATGAGCAGTTCTTC. It specifies CASSRVLAPYSYNEQFF. J is TRBJ2-1 and V is TRBV27; D may be TRBD2 (5 bases). With 5 bases removed from V and 1 base from J, the gap between germline ends came to 18 bases. Germline V gene data show CDR1 as MNHEY and CDR2 as SMNVEV (reference sequence). The CDR3 sequence is 17 residues long.

This CDR3 reads CSASPVTRSFREQYF. CDR3 nucleotides: TGCAGTGCTAGTCCAGTGACTAGATCCTTCAGGGAGCAGTACTTC. The chain links TRBV20-1 to TRBJ2-7; D perhaps matches TRBD2 (6 bases). CDR1 is DFQATT and CDR2 is SNEGSKA in the germline V gene (reference sequence). CDR3 length equals 15 residues. V was cut by 3 bases and J by 7 bases, with 22 bases left in between.

This clone was picked up one time. The gene calls are TRBV19 and TRBJ2-1; TRBD1 might be the D (5 bases). The CDR3 has 13 residues. In germline, CDR1 is LNHDA, CDR2 SQIVND (reference sequence). V gave up 10 bases and J gave up 4 bases, with 14 bases separating them. CDR3 sequence: CATVGHTYNEQFF. CDR3 coding DNA: TGTGCCACTGTCGGACACACATACAATGAGCAGTTCTTC.

This clone came up once. V usage is TRBV19 and J usage is TRBJ1-6, with 7 nucleotides matching TRBD1. With 3 bases clipped from V and 14 bases from J, the junction kept 16 bases outside the gene matches. The CDR3 covers 16 residues. Germline CDR1 is LNHDA and CDR2 is SQIVND (reference sequence). The CDR3 nucleotides read TGTGCCAGTAGTATGGTCAGGGGGAATCTTCAGTCGACCCTCCACTTT. The encoded protein is CASSMVRGNLQSTLHF.

The chain links TRBV10-2 to TRBJ1-5; TRBD1 matches 12 bases. Losses at the gene ends were 3 bases for V and 5 bases for J; bases not matched to a gene: 5. The CDR3 consists of 16 residues. Germline CDR1 reads WSHSY; CDR2 reads SAAADI. The CDR3 region has the DNA TGCGCCAGCAGTGACTCCCGGGACAGGGGGCATCAGCCCCAGCATTTT. Protein product: CASSDSRDRGHQPQHF.

This clone came up once. This chain connects TRBV19 to TRBJ1-5, with a tentative D call TRBD1 (5 bases). The germline V gene encodes CDR1 LNHDA and CDR2 SQIVND (reference sequence). The CDR3 totals 15 residues. The CDR3 protein is CATLRGDGGNQPQHF. The CDR3 bases are TGTGCAACCCTTCGGGGGGACGGAGGCAATCAGCCCCAGCATTTT.

The genes are TRBV27 and TRBJ2-7; weak D call: TRBD1 (6 bases). This CDR3 region has 15 residues. V lost 7 bases, J lost 1 base, and 17 bases lay in between. CDR1 and CDR2 from the germline V gene are MNHEY and SMNVEV (reference sequence). As DNA, the CDR3 is TGTGCCAGCACCCTAACTCCGGACAGATCCTACGAGCAGTACTTC. Its translation is CASTLTPDRSYEQYF.

V usage is TRBV18 and J usage is TRBJ1-3; tentatively, D is TRBD1 (5 bases). Trimming took off 2 bases at V and 0 bases at J, with 11 bases between the two ends. The CDR3 has 16 amino acids. In germline, CDR1 is KGHSH, CDR2 LQKENI. The DNA of the CDR3 is TGTGCCAGCTCACCAACAGGCAGCTCCTCTGGAAACACCATATATTTT. Its protein product is CASSPTGSSSGNTIYF.

This chain connects TRBV3-1 (or the pseudogene TRBV3-2) to TRBJ1-2; TRBD1 matches 7 bases. Germline V lookup: CDR1 LGHDT, CDR2 YNNKEL (reference sequence). The CDR3 contains 14 residues. V trimming: 2 bases; J trimming: 4 bases; junction bases outside the gene matches: 4. The CDR3 is CASSQLQGIYGYTF. The CDR3 coding sequence is TGTGCCAGCAGCCAACTACAGGGGATCTATGGCTACACCTTC.

The chain employs TRBV6-2 or TRBV6-3 and TRBJ1-2; 8 bases align to TRBD1. CDR1 and CDR2 (germline): MNHEY, SVGEGT. The V and J ends lost 2 bases and 3 bases, in that order; junction bases with no gene match: 5. The CDR3 spans 15 residues. The CDR3 region has the DNA TGTGCCAGCAGTTACAGGGGGACAGGTGACTATGGCTACACCTTC. It is translated as CASSYRGTGDYGYTF.

The chain combines TRBV2 with TRBJ2-7; 8 nucleotides line up with TRBD1. The J segment lost 3 bases and the V segment lost 2 bases, leaving 3 bases of the junction unmatched. Germline V gene sequence: CDR1 SNHLY, CDR2 FYNNEI. The CDR3 totals 14 residues. CDR3 loop: CASSELGTGYEQYF. Written as DNA, the CDR3 is TGTGCCAGCAGTGAATTGGGGACAGGCTACGAGCAGTACTTC.

This clone has more than one count but fewer than ten. The V call is TRBV6-4, the J call TRBJ2-7; TRBD1 matches 10 bases. CDR1 MRHNA and CDR2 SNTAGT come from the germline V gene. The CDR3 runs 14 residues. The trim removed 5 bases at V and 4 bases at J, leaving 5 bases unmatched. The CDR3: CASSPAGQGYEQYF. The CDR3 DNA sequence: TGTGCCAGCAGTCCTGCGGGACAGGGGTACGAGCAGTACTTC.

As to this clone: Other DNA sequences of this sample code for an identical CDR3. The rearrangement uses TRBV15 and TRBJ2-1; 8 bases match TRBD2. Germline V gene lookup returns CDR1 LNHNV and CDR2 YYDKDF (reference sequence). The J segment lost 0 bases and the V segment lost 0 bases, leaving 1 base of the junction unmatched. This CDR3 contains 16 residues. CDR3 coding DNA: TGTGCCACCAGCAGAGACAGCGGGGGCTCCTACAATGAGCAGTTCTTC. It is translated as CATSRDSGGSYNEQFF.

The chain combines TRBV3-1 (or the pseudogene TRBV3-2) with TRBJ2-7; D is possibly TRBD2 (5 bases). Per germline, CDR1 LGHDT and CDR2 YNNKEL (reference sequence). CDR3 size: 15 residues. Trimming left V 5 bases short and J 2 bases short, with 16 bases between. CDR3 bases: TGTGCCAGCAGCTCTAAGACCGGACTCGCCTACGAGCAGTACTTC. It is translated as CASSSKTGLAYEQYF.

The table lists this clone with a few counts. This chain links TRBV5-8 with TRBJ2-7; 7 bases agree with TRBD2. CDR3 length: 15 amino acids. CDR1 SGHTS and CDR2 YDEGEE come from the germline V gene. The V gene end was trimmed by 1 base and the J gene end by 7 bases; junction bases not matched to a gene: 11. Here the CDR3 DNA reads TGTGCCAGCAGCTTGTGGGACTACCCCTCGGGTGAGCAGTACTTC. It codes for CASSLWDYPSGEQYF.

This clone was observed a handful of times. The chain has TRBV13 and TRBJ1-3; TRBD1 matches 7 bases. Germline trimming cut 6 bases from V and 2 bases from J; bases unmatched to any gene: 13. The CDR3 loop spans 17 amino acids. The germline V gene has CDR1 PRHDT and CDR2 FYEKMQ (reference sequence). CDR3 region: CASRYRQGDLPGNTIYF. DNA for the CDR3: TGTGCCAGCAGATATAGACAGGGTGACCTCCCTGGAAACACCATATATTTT.

Details on this clone: Other DNA sequences of this sample code for an identical CDR3. The genes are TRBV18 and TRBJ1-1; weak D call: TRBD1 (6 bases). Trimming took 4 bases from V and 3 from J, leaving 9 bases between them. CDR3 length equals 13 residues. Germline V gene sequence: CDR1 KGHSH, CDR2 LQKENI. The CDR3 here is CASSRSGDTEAFF. As DNA, the CDR3 is TGTGCCAGCTCACGGTCAGGGGACACTGAAGCTTTCTTT. Variable domain in full (rest from reference TRBV18 and TRBJ1-1): NAGVMQNPRHLVRRRGQEARLRCSPMKGHSHVYWYRQLPEEGLKFMVYLQKENIIDESGMPKERFSAEFPKEGPSILRIQQVVRGDSAAYFCASSRSGDTEAFFGQGTRLTVV.

CDR3 region: CASDRGGDTQYF. CDR3 bases: TGTGCTAGCGACCGGGGGGGAGATACGCAGTATTTT. The J gene is TRBJ2-3, the V gene TRBV12-5; TRBD2 matches 8 bases. From germline, CDR1 is LGHNT and CDR2 FRNRAP. The CDR3 spans 12 residues. V was clipped by 9 bases and J by 5 bases; unmatched bases: 4.

This clone was found a few times. V usage is TRBV28 and J usage is TRBJ1-3; TRBD1 matches 7 bases. The CDR3 has 20 residues. Germline V gives CDR1 MDHEN, CDR2 SYDVKM. V dropped 7 bases and J dropped 0; count of bases not matched to a gene: 21. The CDR3 DNA reads TGTGCCAGCATCCCCACCTGGGGTACAGGGGCGCCGGGCTCTGGAAACACCATATATTTT. Translating gives CASIPTWGTGAPGSGNTIYF.

This clone was seen once. The chain recombines TRBV3-1 (or the pseudogene TRBV3-2) with TRBJ2-1; D is perhaps TRBD2 (6 bases). The CDR3 has 17 amino acids. The germline V gene has CDR1 LGHDT and CDR2 YNNKEL (reference sequence). Trimming took 2 bases from V and 3 from J, leaving 17 bases between them. This chain's CDR3 is CASSQSASVYLYNEQFF. Written as DNA, the CDR3 is TGTGCCAGCAGCCAAAGCGCTAGCGTATATCTCTACAATGAGCAGTTCTTC.